This TCR beta chain derives from a study of T cells in localized non-small cell lung cancer. Study-wide results and limits: Of the tissues analyzed, uninvolved adjacent lung showed maximal T cell clonality, greater than tumor. Those with higher blood T cell density had longer overall survival. The appearance of a median roughly 58 of the top 100 tumor clones was seen in adjacent lung. It remains possible that heterogeneity exists, since only one tumor region was sequenced.

Remarks on this clone: As yet, its antigen is unknown.

Libraries were prepared by immunoSEQ multiplex PCR; TCRdb keeps only in-frame clonotypes and omits some of them. Among around 92,000 clones listed, roughly 90% were seen once. The V gene's germline CDR1 is SGDLS and CDR2 YYNGEE. The CDR3 has 16 amino acids. V was pared by 0 bases and J by 4 bases, with 15 bases between. The receptor was isolated from a woman aged 40-69 years with stage II squamous cell lung carcinoma. The source material was PBMCs, sampled before any cancer treatment. The chain links TRBV9 to TRBJ2-3; D may be TRBD1 or TRBD2 (6 bases each). The DNA of the CDR3 is TGTGCCAGCAGCGTAGTATGGGGGGCTGAATCAGATACGCAGTATTTT. Protein: CASSVVWGAESDTQYF.